This TCR beta chain was sequenced for a study of CD8 T cell repertoires and HIV-1 epitope variants. General study results and limits: Beta chains alone show antigen proliferation, not cytokine profile or function. Of some ten antigen-specific beta clonotypes, 6 or 7 appeared to cross-react with escape variants.

The CDR3 length is 12 residues. Germline V gene data show CDR1 as SQVTM and CDR2 as ANQGSEA. J lost 8 bases, V lost 7 bases, and 6 bases had no gene match. Notes on this clone: Antigen: not known.

Clones were sequenced by immunoSEQ multiplex PCR, and TCRdb holds only the in-frame ones, with some missing. The data show fewer than 4,000 clones, around three fifths seen once. This TCR was recovered from a male donor with HIV. The chain employs TRBV29-1 and TRBJ1-2; 11 bases agree with TRBD1. Sequencing input: cultured CD8+ T cells derived from PBMCs. CDR3 protein: CSAGQGAKGYTF. DNA of the CDR3: TGCAGCGCTGGACAGGGGGCAAAGGGCTACACCTTC.